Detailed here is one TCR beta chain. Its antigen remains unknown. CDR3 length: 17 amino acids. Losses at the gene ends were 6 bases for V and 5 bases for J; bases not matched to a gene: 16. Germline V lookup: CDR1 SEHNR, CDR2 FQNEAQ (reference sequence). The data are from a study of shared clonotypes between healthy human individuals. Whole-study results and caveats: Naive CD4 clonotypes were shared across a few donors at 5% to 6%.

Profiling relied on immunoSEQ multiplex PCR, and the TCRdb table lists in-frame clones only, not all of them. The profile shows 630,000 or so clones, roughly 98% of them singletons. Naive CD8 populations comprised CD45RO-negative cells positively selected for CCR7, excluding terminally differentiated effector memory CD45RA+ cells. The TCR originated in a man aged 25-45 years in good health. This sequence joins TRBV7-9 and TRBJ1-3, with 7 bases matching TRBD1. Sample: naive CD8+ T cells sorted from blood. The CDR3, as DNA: TGTGCCAGCAGGAGTAAAATCCCGGGACAGCTCCGAAACACCATATATTTT. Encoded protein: CASRSKIPGQLRNTIYF.